What follows are 10 T cell receptor beta chains derived from one specimen sequenced in a study of T cells after posttransplantation cyclophosphamide. Measured with immunoSEQ multiplex PCR; TCRdb has only the in-frame clones, and not every one. The data show under 40,000 clones, with none appearing a single time. The sample taken for sequencing was PBMCs. The receptors originated from a woman aged 50 to 60 in good health and a related stem cell transplant donor.

This clone occurred many times. The CDR3 DNA follows: TGTGCCAGCATTGGCGGTGCGAACACCGGGGAGCTGTTTTTT. It translates to CASIGGANTGELFF. The chain is built from TRBV2 and TRBJ2-2; D call uncertain. CDR3 size: 14 residues. Germline lookup yields CDR1 SNHLY and CDR2 FYNNEI. V was clipped by 7 bases and J by 0 bases, with 9 bases between them.

This clone was recorded many times. The chain employs TRBV18 and TRBJ2-7; TRBD1 matches 10 bases. Looked up from germline, CDR1 is KGHSH and CDR2 is LQKENI. The CDR3 is 16 amino acids. J lost 3 bases, V lost 1 base, and 6 bases had no gene match. The CDR3 nucleotides read TGTGCCAGCTCACCACTCAGACAGGGGGCCAACTACGAGCAGTACTTC. This gives the protein CASSPLRQGANYEQYF.

Many counts were recorded for this clone. The chain combines TRBV28 with TRBJ1-4; the D gene is possibly TRBD1 (5 bases). Per germline, CDR1 MDHEN and CDR2 SYDVKM. The CDR3 runs 14 residues. Trimming removed 6 bases at V and 5 bases at J, with 13 bases between. The CDR3 DNA reads TGTGCCAGCAGACTGGGGCAGACAAATGAAAAACTGTTTTTT. This encodes CASRLGQTNEKLFF.

Ten or more counts support this clone. V usage is TRBV6-6 and J usage is TRBJ1-2, with a tentative D call TRBD1 (5 bases). Trimming stripped 9 bases from V and 8 bases from J, with 16 bases between. From germline, CDR1 is MNHNY and CDR2 SVGAGI (reference sequence). This CDR3 is 12 amino acids long. The CDR3 region has the DNA TGTGCCAGGATCGGAAAGGACACCGGCTACACCTTC. Protein: CARIGKDTGYTF.

This clone occurred many times. This chain connects TRBV9 to TRBJ1-2, with D maybe TRBD1 (5 bases). The CDR3 consists of 15 residues. Trimming removed 0 bases from V and 4 bases from J, with 13 bases in between. Looked up from germline, CDR1 is SGDLS and CDR2 is YYNGEE. This CDR3 reads CASSVAGQAGYGYTF. In DNA, the CDR3 is TGTGCCAGCAGCGTAGCAGGGCAGGCAGGCTATGGCTACACCTTC.

This clone showed up many times. This rearrangement joins TRBV19 to TRBJ2-3; TRBD2 agrees at 7 bases. The CDR3 extends over 13 amino acids. J gave up 5 bases and V 4 bases, and 3 bases lay outside the gene matches. The V gene's germline CDR1 is LNHDA and CDR2 SQIVND (reference sequence). The CDR3 region is CASSTERGDTQYF. The CDR3, as DNA: TGTGCCAGTAGTACGGAGCGGGGAGATACGCAGTATTTT.

This clone came up many times. This chain joins TRBV9 and TRBJ2-1; 9 bases line up with TRBD2. V shed 5 bases and J 4 bases; nucleotides not matched to a gene: 7. Germline CDR1 is SGDLS and CDR2 is YYNGEE. The CDR3 is 15 amino acids. The CDR3, as DNA: TGTGCCAGCAGGTCAGCGGGAGGACCTTACAATGAGCAGTTCTTC. Translated, it gives CASRSAGGPYNEQFF. Full variable domain (missing parts from reference TRBV9 and TRBJ2-1): DSGVTQTPKHLITATGQRVTLRCSPRSGDLSVYWYQQSLDQGLQFLIQYYNGEERAKGNILERFSAQQFPDLHSELNLSSLELGDSALYFCASRSAGGPYNEQFFGPGTRLTVL.

The genes are TRBV30 and TRBJ2-3; 7 bases are a match to TRBD1. The germline CDR1 and CDR2 sequences are GTSNPN and SVGIG (reference sequence). The CDR3 loop spans 16 amino acids. V dropped 0 bases and J dropped 1; count of bases not matched to a gene: 7. CDR3 protein: CAWSVRIDRGTDTQYF. The CDR3 DNA reads as TGTGCCTGGAGTGTAAGGATTGACAGGGGCACAGATACGCAGTATTTT. Full variable domain (missing parts from reference TRBV30 and TRBJ2-3): SQTIHQWPATLVQPVGSPLSLECTVEGTSNPNLYWYRQAAGRGLQLLFYSVGIGQISSEVPQNLSASRPQDRQFILSSKKLLLSDSGFYLCAWSVRIDRGTDTQYFGPGTRLTVL.

The V and J genes are TRBV29-1 and TRBJ2-1, with 9 bases aligning to TRBD2. After removal of 4 bases from V and 7 bases from J, the junction contained 11 bases not matched to a gene. CDR1 SQVTM and CDR2 ANQGSEA come from the germline V gene. The CDR3 consists of 15 residues. CDR3 sequence: CSVVRGLAGRNEQFF. DNA for the CDR3: TGCAGCGTTGTCCGGGGACTAGCAGGCCGTAATGAGCAGTTCTTC.

This clone was observed many times. CDR3 protein: CASSPPGGTNEKLFF. The CDR3 DNA follows: TGTGCCAGCAGCCCGCCAGGGGGTACTAATGAAAAACTGTTTTTT. J is TRBJ1-4 and V is TRBV7-9, with TRBD1 matching 7 bases. Per germline, CDR1 SEHNR and CDR2 FQNEAQ (reference sequence). The V gene end was trimmed by 5 bases and the J gene end by 2 bases; junction bases not matched to a gene: 5. The CDR3 runs to 15 residues.